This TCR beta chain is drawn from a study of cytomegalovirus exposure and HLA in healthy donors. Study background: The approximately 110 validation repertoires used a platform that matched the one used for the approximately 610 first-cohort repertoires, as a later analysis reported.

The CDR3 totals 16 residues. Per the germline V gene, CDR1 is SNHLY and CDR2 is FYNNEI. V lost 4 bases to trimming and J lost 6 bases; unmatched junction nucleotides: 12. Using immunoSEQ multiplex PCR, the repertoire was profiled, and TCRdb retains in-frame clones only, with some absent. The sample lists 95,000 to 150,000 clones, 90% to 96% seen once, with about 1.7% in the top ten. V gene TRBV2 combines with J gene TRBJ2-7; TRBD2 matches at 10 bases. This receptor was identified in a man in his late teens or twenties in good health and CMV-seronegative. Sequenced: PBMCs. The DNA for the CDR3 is TGTGCCAGCAGTGTATGGACTAGCGGCCCCAAGCCCGAGCAGTACTTC. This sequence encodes CASSVWTSGPKPEQYF.